This TCR beta chain was observed in a study of shared clonotypes between healthy human individuals. This clone has a single count. The method was immunoSEQ multiplex PCR; TCRdb's version includes in-frame clones alone and lacks a portion of them. The table lists approximately 1.1 million clones, 75% to 85% of them singletons. The CDR3 spans 16 residues. V lost 3 bases and J lost 4; bases outside the gene matches: 11. The germline V gene has CDR1 SGHRS and CDR2 YFSETQ. Into CD45RA+ naive and CD45RA-negative memory subsets, the CD4+ cells were split. The sequence derives from a man between 18 and 35 years old in good health. Some clones in this sample may be carry-over from other donors' samples. The V call is TRBV5-1, the J call TRBJ2-5; 8 bases agree with TRBD1. Sequencing used memory CD4+ T cells from PBMCs. The subset denotes: CD45RA-negative fraction. CDR3 protein: CASSWEGQGKLETQYF. For the CDR3, the DNA is TGCGCCAGCAGCTGGGAAGGACAGGGCAAGTTAGAGACCCAGTACTTC.